The source of this T cell receptor (beta chain) is a study of T-cell reconstitution after alpha-beta-depleted transplantation in children. Details on this clonotype: Antigen unknown.

Germline V gene lookup returns CDR1 SGHTA and CDR2 FQGTGA. V dropped 6 bases and J dropped 6 bases, with 8 bases sitting between them. This CDR3 contains 12 residues. Overall study results and limits: From newly produced T cells came most of the T-cell counts and diversity one year after transplant.

Preparation of the TCRbeta library involved a method that used unique molecular identifiers. Each CDR3 protein is one row after TCRdb ran MiXCR on the PCR reads. The sample shows 250,000 to 400,000 distinct CDR3 sequences, approximately 23% of them seen only once. The TCR comes from a male patient younger than 18 who had a stem cell transplant for acute lymphoblastic leukemia, so the T cells may come from the graft donor. The rearrangement links TRBV7-3 to TRBJ2-2; no firm D call. The sequences come from PBMCs, mostly from graft donor cells, collected 180 days after TCRalphabeta/CD19-depleted stem cell transplant. The DNA for the CDR3 is TGTGCCAGCAGAAGGCCGTCCGGGGAGCTGTTTTTT. Protein product: CASRRPSGELFF.